The T cell receptor (beta chain) described here comes from a study of cytomegalovirus exposure and HLA in healthy donors. Study in general: T cells numbering about 179 million yielded some 100 million unique TCR beta sequences in an earlier analysis.

Primers included in the PCR were 60 Vbeta and 13 Jbeta primers. The method was immunoSEQ multiplex PCR; TCRdb's version includes in-frame clones alone and lacks a portion of them. In the table there are more than 150,000 clones, 80% of which are singletons. This clone has only one observation. There are 16 residues in the CDR3. Trimming pared 1 base from V and 0 bases from J, leaving 10 bases between. CDR1 MGHDK and CDR2 SYGVNS come from the germline V gene. This receptor was identified in a boy aged 5-17 years in good health and CMV-seronegative. The rearrangement joins TRBV25-1 to TRBJ1-3; TRBD1 might be the D (5 bases). Input material: PBMCs. The DNA for the CDR3 is TGTGCCAGCAGTGAATTGGGGGGGGGCTCTGGAAACACCATATATTTT. This codes for CASSELGGGSGNTIYF.